This T cell receptor beta chain was retrieved from a study of blood T cell repertoires in COVID-19. Study-level background: The study drew acute and convalescent COVID-19 samples from the United States, Italy and Spain. The cDNA or gDNA used as material had been derived from T cells, B-cell-depleted T cells, or PBMCs.

In the authors' workflow: Amplification of reference gene primers provided the estimated nucleated cell counts. TCRdb's table, derived via immunoSEQ multiplex PCR, lists solely in-frame clones and lacks some. Clone size and the V and J calls come from that table; the DNA yielded D and trimming. The top ten clones hold less than 2.5% of a sample with a few hundred thousand clones, more than 65% of them seen once. This clone occurred once. The CDR3 extends over 16 amino acids. Germline trimming cut 4 bases from V and 6 bases from J; bases unmatched to any gene: 10. Germline-derived CDR1 and CDR2 are SGDLS and YYNGEE.

This chain connects TRBV9 to TRBJ1-6, with TRBD1 matching 7 bases. The clonotype was recovered from a woman aged 55-69 years with acute or convalescent COVID-19. Sequenced: peripheral blood. This chain's CDR3 is CASSPQGTEINSPLHF. In nucleotides, the CDR3 is TGTGCCAGCAGCCCCCAGGGGACAGAAATTAATTCACCCCTCCACTTT.